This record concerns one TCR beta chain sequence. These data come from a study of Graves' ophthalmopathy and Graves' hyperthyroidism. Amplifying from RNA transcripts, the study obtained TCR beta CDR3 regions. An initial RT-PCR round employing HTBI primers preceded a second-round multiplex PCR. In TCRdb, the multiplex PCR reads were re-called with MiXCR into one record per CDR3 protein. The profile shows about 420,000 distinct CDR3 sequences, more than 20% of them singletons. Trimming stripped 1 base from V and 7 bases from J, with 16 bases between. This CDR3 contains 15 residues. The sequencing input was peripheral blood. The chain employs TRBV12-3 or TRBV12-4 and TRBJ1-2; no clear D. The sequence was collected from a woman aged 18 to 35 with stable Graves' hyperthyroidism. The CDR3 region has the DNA TGTGCCAGCAGTTTAGTGCCAGGAAGCTTCGGTGGCTACACCTTC. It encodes CASSLVPGSFGGYTF.